This T cell receptor (beta chain) derives from a study of blood T cell repertoires in COVID-19. With V trimmed by 6 bases and J by 3 bases, 7 bases remained unmatched. Germline CDR1 and CDR2: LGHDT and YNNKEL (reference sequence). There are 16 residues in the CDR3. It was during active infection that Seattle patients were enrolled and then longitudinally followed. This table comes from immunoSEQ multiplex PCR, and its TCRdb copy is limited to in-frame clones, with some not included. The top ten hold 3.5% to 4.5% of the sample, which has about 120,000 clones, around 90% seen once. This chain connects TRBV3-1 (or the pseudogene TRBV3-2) to TRBJ1-4; TRBD1 matches 10 bases. Sequenced material: peripheral blood. The receptor's source is a woman aged 55 to 70 with COVID-19, enrolled during active disease. The CDR3 region is CASSPGTGVANEKLFF. The CDR3 region has the DNA TGTGCCAGCAGTCCCGGGACAGGGGTGGCTAATGAAAAACTGTTTTTT.